These 22 T cell receptor beta chains were sequenced from one sample in a study of blood T cell repertoires in COVID-19 (dated by TCRdb to the early 2020s). The library was obtained by the immunoSEQ multiplex PCR assay. Here the immuneACCESS table is served through TCRdb, limited to in-frame sequences with V and J called. Missing clones are a known gap in these copies; in checked studies unresolved V genes cover under half, and the rest lacks a known reason. Across this sample there are more than 65,000 clones, with 60% to 85% seen only once. 15% to 20% of the sample is held by the ten biggest clonotypes. The sequencing sample was made of peripheral blood. These receptors all stem from a man aged 55 to 70 with acute or convalescent COVID-19.

The CDR3 DNA follows: TGTGCCTGGAGTGTACTCGGGGGACCCGGAGAGACTGAAGCTTTCTTT. Amino acid sequence: CAWSVLGGPGETEAFF. The rearrangement joins TRBV30 to TRBJ1-1; maybe TRBD1 (5 bases). Trimming left V 0 bases short and J 5 bases short, with 19 bases between. Germline CDR1 GTSNPN, CDR2 SVGIG (reference sequence). The CDR3 covers 16 residues. The variable domain in full, with the rest retrieved from reference TRBV30 and TRBJ1-1, is SQTIHQWPATLVQPVGSPLSLECTVEGTSNPNLYWYRQAAGRGLQLLFYSVGIGQISSEVPQNLSASRPQDRQFILSSKKLLLSDSGFYLCAWSVLGGPGETEAFFGQGTRLTVV.

The chain links TRBV3-1 (or the pseudogene TRBV3-2) to TRBJ1-4, with D hard to call. Germline lookup yields CDR1 LGHDT and CDR2 YNNKEL (reference sequence). This CDR3 region has 14 residues. Trimming shortened V by 2 bases and J by 10 bases, and 14 bases separated the two germline ends. Written as DNA, the CDR3 is TGTGCCAGCAGCCAATGGTCTAACCTTGGAAAACTGTTTTTT. Translating gives CASSQWSNLGKLFF.

The chain couples TRBV4-3 to TRBJ1-4; TRBD1 agrees at 12 bases. CDR3 length: 19 amino acids. Germline V gives CDR1 LGHNA, CDR2 YSLEER. J lost 8 bases, V lost 2 bases, and 15 bases had no gene match. The CDR3 sequence: CASSQSPPGQGAIWEKLFF. The CDR3, as DNA: TGCGCCAGCAGCCAAAGCCCCCCGGGACAGGGGGCCATTTGGGAAAAACTGTTTTTT.

The rearrangement links TRBV13 to TRBJ2-1; 7 bases map to TRBD1. The CDR3 has 16 residues. Per germline, CDR1 PRHDT and CDR2 FYEKMQ (reference sequence). Trimming took 5 bases from V and 0 from J; bases not matched to a gene: 7. CDR3 bases: TGTGCCAGCAGCCATAGACAGGGTAGCTCCTACAATGAGCAGTTCTTC. It specifies CASSHRQGSSYNEQFF.

The chain uses TRBV9 and TRBJ2-1; 10 bases are a match to TRBD2. This CDR3 is 15 amino acids long. V was pared by 3 bases and J by 4 bases, with 4 bases of the junction left unmatched. CDR1 is SGDLS, CDR2 YYNGEE, per germline. The CDR3 nucleotides are TGTGCCAGCAGCGGAGGACTAGCGGTATACAATGAGCAGTTCTTC. This translates into CASSGGLAVYNEQFF.

This chain connects TRBV7-2 to TRBJ2-1; D might be TRBD2 (5 bases). Germline V gene data show CDR1 as SGHTA and CDR2 as FQGNSA. V was shortened by 3 bases and J by 3 bases, with 12 bases between the two germline ends. This CDR3 has 15 amino acids. The CDR3 region has the DNA TGTGCCAGCAGCTTCACCCTAGCAAACTACAATGAGCAGTTCTTC. Protein product: CASSFTLANYNEQFF.

As to this clone: An end of the junction differs from the germline gene, which may be a read error. The chain couples TRBV7-7 to TRBJ2-2, with 11 bases identical to TRBD2. The CDR3 consists of 16 residues. The germline V gene has CDR1 SSHAT and CDR2 FNYEAQ (reference sequence). The CDR3 is CASSSSGGTNTGELFF. The CDR3 DNA reads TGTGCTAGCAGCTCTAGCGGGGGGACCAACACCGGGGAGCTGTTTTTT.

Worth noting for this clone: Other DNA sequences from this sample encode an identical CDR3 as well. The gene calls are TRBV5-1 and TRBJ2-3; 8 bases are shared with TRBD2. Germline lookup yields CDR1 SGHRS and CDR2 YFSETQ. The CDR3 is 15 amino acids. The V and J ends lost 4 bases and 3 bases, in that order; junction bases with no gene match: 7. The CDR3 DNA reads TGCGCCAGCAGCCTCGGACGGGGGGGGACAGATACGCAGTATTTT. This codes for CASSLGRGGTDTQYF.

This clone has just one count. The chain couples TRBV5-1 to TRBJ2-1, with TRBD1 identical over 8 bases. CDR1 is SGHRS, CDR2 YFSETQ, per germline. The V and J ends lost 0 bases and 4 bases, in that order; junction bases with no gene match: 6. There are 16 residues in the CDR3. This CDR3 reads CASSLAPGQVYNEQFF. CDR3 nucleotide sequence: TGCGCCAGCAGCTTGGCCCCGGGACAGGTATACAATGAGCAGTTCTTC.

V is TRBV6-5 and J is TRBJ1-5; 7 bases are shared with TRBD1. The CDR3 sequence is 14 residues long. The germline V gene encodes CDR1 MNHEY and CDR2 SVGAGI. J gave up 6 bases and V 6 bases, and 8 bases lay outside the gene matches. CDR3 amino acids: CASRETGSRQPQHF. CDR3 nucleotide sequence: TGTGCCAGCAGGGAGACAGGGAGCCGTCAGCCCCAGCATTTT.

The gene calls are TRBV6-2 or TRBV6-3 and TRBJ1-2, with D tentatively TRBD1 (5 bases). The CDR3 has 14 amino acids. V gave up 5 bases and J gave up 4 bases, with 14 bases separating them. CDR1 is MNHEY, CDR2 SVGEGT, per germline. Here the CDR3 DNA reads TGTGCCAGCAGTCCACCGACAGACACCTATGGCTACACCTTC. Its protein product is CASSPPTDTYGYTF.

This chain connects TRBV4-1 to TRBJ1-2; tentatively, D is TRBD1 (5 bases). V lost 2 bases and J lost 3, with 13 bases in between. The CDR3 runs 15 residues. CDR1 and CDR2 (germline): MGHRA, YSYEKL. CDR3 region: CASSQSGGRYYGYTF. In DNA form, the CDR3 reads TGCGCCAGCAGCCAAAGTGGGGGGAGATACTATGGCTACACCTTC.

J is TRBJ1-5 and V is TRBV18; 8 nucleotides align to TRBD1. The CDR3 is 16 amino acids. CDR1 and CDR2 from the germline V gene are KGHSH and LQKENI. Trimming removed 6 bases from V and 0 bases from J; junction bases left unmatched: 7. In DNA form, the CDR3 reads TGTGCCAGCTCTCCTCAGGGGGCTGGTAGCAATCAGCCCCAGCATTTT. Its protein is CASSPQGAGSNQPQHF.

About this clone: The junction differs from germline at one of its ends, possibly a read error. The V call is TRBV5-1, the J call TRBJ1-2, with TRBD1 matching over 7 bases. CDR3 size: 13 residues. CDR1 is SGHRS and CDR2 is YFSETQ in the germline V gene. The CDR3 DNA is TGCGCCAGCAGCTTGGGACAGGGCTATGGCCACACCTTC. This encodes CASSLGQGYGHTF.

This chain connects TRBV30 to TRBJ1-2; D is possibly TRBD1 (5 bases). The CDR3 is 13 amino acids. The germline V gene encodes CDR1 GTSNPN and CDR2 SVGIG (reference sequence). V was clipped by 2 bases and J by 5 bases, with 12 bases between them. Here the CDR3 reads CAWSLGGKYGYTF. The CDR3 DNA follows: TGTGCCTGGAGTTTGGGGGGAAAGTATGGCTACACCTTC.

This clone has only a few counts. The J gene is TRBJ1-2, the V gene TRBV29-1; unclear D gene. V dropped 7 bases and J dropped 3 bases, with 12 bases sitting between them. CDR1 is SQVTM, CDR2 ANQGSEA, per germline. This CDR3 is 12 amino acids long. CDR3 DNA: TGCAGCGGGAACAATGGAGACTATGGCTACACCTTC. Translated, it gives CSGNNGDYGYTF.

The chain joins TRBV27 to TRBJ1-4; 10 bases map to TRBD1. The germline V gene has CDR1 MNHEY and CDR2 SMNVEV (reference sequence). V lost 2 bases to trimming and J lost 0 bases; unmatched junction nucleotides: 0. CDR3 length equals 16 residues. The DNA of the CDR3 is TGTGCCAGCAGTTTAGGGACAGGGGCAACTAATGAAAAACTGTTTTTT. This encodes CASSLGTGATNEKLFF.

The rearrangement uses TRBV12-5 and TRBJ1-2; TRBD1 matches 7 bases. V dropped 3 bases and J dropped 4; count of bases not matched to a gene: 2. Germline CDR1 is LGHNT and CDR2 is FRNRAP. The CDR3 spans 13 residues. The CDR3, as DNA: TGTGCTAGTGGTTTTGGGACAGCCTATGGCTACACCTTC. Amino acids: CASGFGTAYGYTF.

The chain carries TRBV11-3 and TRBJ2-3; weak D call: TRBD2 (5 bases). The CDR3 runs to 14 residues. The V end lost 5 bases, the J end lost 0 bases, and 9 bases lay between the germline ends. Germline CDR1 SGHNT, CDR2 YENEEA. CDR3 region: CASSPRGSTDTQYF. In nucleotides, the CDR3 is TGTGCCAGCAGCCCCCGAGGGAGCACAGATACGCAGTATTTT. Complete variable domain (other parts from reference TRBV11-3 and TRBJ2-3): EAGVVQSPRYKIIEKKQPVAFWCNPISGHNTLYWYLQNLGQGPELLIRYENEEAVDDSQLPKDRFSAERLKGVDSTLKIQPAELGDSAVYLCASSPRGSTDTQYFGPGTRLTVL.

About this clone: Other DNA sequences of this sample code for an identical CDR3. The genes are TRBV28 and TRBJ1-5; D is possibly TRBD1 (5 bases). Trimming left V 5 bases short and J 2 bases short, with 10 bases between. CDR1 MDHEN and CDR2 SYDVKM come from the germline V gene. The CDR3 covers 14 residues. CDR3: CASSGGGGNQPQHF. The DNA for the CDR3 is TGTGCCAGCAGTGGTGGAGGGGGCAATCAGCCCCAGCATTTT.

The rearrangement links TRBV14 to TRBJ1-4; the D is unclear. CDR1 and CDR2 (germline): SGHDN, FVKESK. Between the trimmed V and J ends, which lost 5 bases and 1 base, there was a span of 11 bases. There are 15 residues in the CDR3. The CDR3 is CASSKLGRTNEKLFF. The CDR3 DNA reads as TGTGCCAGCAGCAAACTAGGGAGAACTAATGAAAAACTGTTTTTT.

This clone was found once. The V call is TRBV4-3, the J call TRBJ1-6, with D possibly TRBD1 on 5 matching bases. V lost 0 bases to trimming and J lost 8 bases, with 11 bases between them. This CDR3 has 15 residues. Germline CDR1 is LGHNA and CDR2 is YSLEER. As DNA, the CDR3 is TGCGCCAGCAGCCAAGATGTTCTAGGGGATTCACCCCTCCACTTT. Translation: CASSQDVLGDSPLHF.